This TCR beta chain is from a study of T cell repertoires in cytomegalovirus infection. Turning to the study itself: CMV epitopes in the study were HLA-C-restricted (recently identified) and HLA-B-restricted (well studied). Public TCR beta signatures indicated both CMV infection and matching HLA type. Study observations and caveats: Dominating the ex vivo response were HLA-C-restricted CMV-specific TCR beta clonotypes. Summed public TCR beta family frequency identified CMV carriers bearing the relevant HLA.

This clonotype turned up a few times. What it binds is unknown. CDR1 is SQVTM, CDR2 ANQGSEA, per germline. V dropped 8 bases and J dropped 2 bases, with 13 bases sitting between them. The CDR3 is made up of 13 amino acids. Each CDR3 protein gets one entry after TCRdb re-called the reads with MiXCR. Of roughly 800,000 distinct CDR3 sequences listed, 29% are singletons. This chain uses TRBV29-1 with TRBJ2-1; D unclear. The sequences come from cultured CD8+ T cells from PBMCs, collected from culture after CMV antigen stimulation. This sequence originates from a human donor in good health (CMV status not recorded). Some clones in this sample may be carry-over from other donors' samples. The CDR3 region has the DNA TGCAGCATTAAGGACGGCCCCTACAATGAGCAGTTCTTC. Its translation: CSIKDGPYNEQFF.